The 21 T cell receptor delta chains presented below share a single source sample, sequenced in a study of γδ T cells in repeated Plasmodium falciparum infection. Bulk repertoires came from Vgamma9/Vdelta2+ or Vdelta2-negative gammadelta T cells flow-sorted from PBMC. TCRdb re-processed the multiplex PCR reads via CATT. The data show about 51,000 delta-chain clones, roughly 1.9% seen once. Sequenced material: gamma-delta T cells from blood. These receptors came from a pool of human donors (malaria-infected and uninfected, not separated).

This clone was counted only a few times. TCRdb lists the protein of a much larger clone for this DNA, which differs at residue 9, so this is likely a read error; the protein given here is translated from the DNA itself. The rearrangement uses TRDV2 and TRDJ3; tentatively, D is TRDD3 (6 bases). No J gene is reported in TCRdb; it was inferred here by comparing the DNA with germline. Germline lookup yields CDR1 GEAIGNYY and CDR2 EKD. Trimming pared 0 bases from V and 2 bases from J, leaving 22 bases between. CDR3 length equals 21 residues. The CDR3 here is CACDTSMGAGVGPWDTRQMFF. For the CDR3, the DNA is TGTGCCTGTGACACCTCCATGGGCGCTGGGGTCGGCCCCTGGGACACCCGACAGATGTTTTTC.

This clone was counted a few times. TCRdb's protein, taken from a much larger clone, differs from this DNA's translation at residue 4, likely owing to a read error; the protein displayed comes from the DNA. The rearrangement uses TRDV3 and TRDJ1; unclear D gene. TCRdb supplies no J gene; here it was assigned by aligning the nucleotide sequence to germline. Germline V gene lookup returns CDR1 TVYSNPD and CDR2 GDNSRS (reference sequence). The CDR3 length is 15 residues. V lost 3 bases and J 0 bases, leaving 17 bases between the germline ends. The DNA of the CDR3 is TGTGCCTTCCTATACTTTGCTTATTACACCGATAAACTCATCTTT. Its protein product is CAFLYFAYYTDKLIF.

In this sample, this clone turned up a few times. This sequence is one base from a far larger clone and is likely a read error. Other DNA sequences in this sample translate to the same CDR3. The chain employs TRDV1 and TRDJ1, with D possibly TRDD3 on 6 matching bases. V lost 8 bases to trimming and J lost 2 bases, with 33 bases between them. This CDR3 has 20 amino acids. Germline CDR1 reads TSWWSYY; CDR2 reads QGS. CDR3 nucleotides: TGTGCTCTTCCTCACCAACATAATTCCCCTGCTACTGGGTGGACCGATAAACTCATCTTT. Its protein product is CALPHQHNSPATGWTDKLIF.

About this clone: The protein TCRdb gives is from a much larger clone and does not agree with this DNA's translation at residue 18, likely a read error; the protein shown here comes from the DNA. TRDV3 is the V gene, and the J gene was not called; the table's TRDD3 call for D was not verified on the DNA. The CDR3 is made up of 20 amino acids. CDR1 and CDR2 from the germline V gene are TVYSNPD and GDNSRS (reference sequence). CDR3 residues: CASDHKPRIGGYRDADKPIF. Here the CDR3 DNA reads TGTGCCTCCGACCATAAACCCCGTATTGGGGGATACCGCGATGCCGATAAACCCATCTTT.

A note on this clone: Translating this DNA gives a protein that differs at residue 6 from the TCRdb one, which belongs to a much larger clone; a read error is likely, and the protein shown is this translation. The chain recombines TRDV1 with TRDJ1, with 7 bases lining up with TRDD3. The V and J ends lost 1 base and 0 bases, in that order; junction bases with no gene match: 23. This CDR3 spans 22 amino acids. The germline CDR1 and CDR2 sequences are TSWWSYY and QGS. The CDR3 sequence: CALGEPKWYEGTGDLYTDKLIF. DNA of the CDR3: TGTGCTCTTGGGGAACCAAAGTGGTACGAAGGTACTGGGGACCTGTACACCGATAAACTCATCTTT.

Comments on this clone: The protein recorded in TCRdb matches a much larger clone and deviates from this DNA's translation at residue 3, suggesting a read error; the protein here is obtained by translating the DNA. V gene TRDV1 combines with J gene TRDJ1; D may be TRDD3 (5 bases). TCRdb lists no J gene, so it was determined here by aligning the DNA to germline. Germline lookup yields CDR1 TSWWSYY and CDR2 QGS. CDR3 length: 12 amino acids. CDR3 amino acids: CAHGEPRGELIF. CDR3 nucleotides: TGTGCTCATGGGGAACCCCGAGGCGAACTCATCTTT.

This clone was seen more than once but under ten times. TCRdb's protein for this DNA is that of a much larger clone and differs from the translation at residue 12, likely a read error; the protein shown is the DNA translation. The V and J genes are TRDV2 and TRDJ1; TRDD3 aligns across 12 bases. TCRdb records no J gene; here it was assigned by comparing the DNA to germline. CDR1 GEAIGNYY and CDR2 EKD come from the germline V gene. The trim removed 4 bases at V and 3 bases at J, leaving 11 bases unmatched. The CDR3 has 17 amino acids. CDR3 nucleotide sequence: TGTGCCTGTGAAGCCCTTTTTACTGGGGGATACCCCGATAAACTCATCTTT. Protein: CACEALFTGGYPDKLIF.

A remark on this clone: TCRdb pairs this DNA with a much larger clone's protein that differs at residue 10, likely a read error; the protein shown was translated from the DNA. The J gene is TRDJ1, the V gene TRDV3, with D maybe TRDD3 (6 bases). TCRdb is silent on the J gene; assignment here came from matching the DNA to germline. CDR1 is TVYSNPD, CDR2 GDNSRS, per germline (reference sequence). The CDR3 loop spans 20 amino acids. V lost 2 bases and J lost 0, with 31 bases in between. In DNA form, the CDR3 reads TGTGCCTTTTCCAATAGGCCGTACTGGGAGATCAGTCCCAACACCGATAAACTCATCTTT. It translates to CAFSNRPYWEISPNTDKLIF.

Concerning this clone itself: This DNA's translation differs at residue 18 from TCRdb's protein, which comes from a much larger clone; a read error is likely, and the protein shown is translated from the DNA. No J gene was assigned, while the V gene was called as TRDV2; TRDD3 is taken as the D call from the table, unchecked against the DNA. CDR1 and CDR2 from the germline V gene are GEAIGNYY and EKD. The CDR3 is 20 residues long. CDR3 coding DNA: TGTGCCTGTGACACGATATTACTGGGGGATACGCGGGCTTACACCGATAAATTCATCTTT. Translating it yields CACDTILLGDTRAYTDKFIF.

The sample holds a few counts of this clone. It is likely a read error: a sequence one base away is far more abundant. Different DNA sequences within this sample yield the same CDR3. The CDR3 protein is CALGVPVVPTWYWDTDKLIF. DNA for the CDR3: TGTGCCCTTGGGGTACCCGTGGTTCCTACCTGGTACTGGGACACCGATAAACTCATCTTT. The V gene is TRDV1, the J gene TRDJ1; D perhaps matches TRDD2 (7 bases). As TCRdb names no J gene, one was assigned here on the basis of a DNA match to germline. Germline lookup yields CDR1 TSWWSYY and CDR2 QGS. The CDR3 is 20 residues long.

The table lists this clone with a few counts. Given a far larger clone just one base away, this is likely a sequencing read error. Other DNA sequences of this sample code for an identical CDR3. CDR3 region: CALGEVYPRRMGDWTDKLIF. The CDR3 nucleotides read TGTGCTCTTGGGGAAGTGTATCCCAGAAGGATGGGGGATTGGACCGATAAACTCATCTTT. The chain uses TRDV1 and TRDJ1; 8 bases line up with TRDD3. TCRdb does not report a J gene; here it was assigned by matching the DNA to germline references. Germline V gene lookup returns CDR1 TSWWSYY and CDR2 QGS. V shed 2 bases and J 2 bases; nucleotides not matched to a gene: 19. The CDR3 is made up of 20 amino acids.

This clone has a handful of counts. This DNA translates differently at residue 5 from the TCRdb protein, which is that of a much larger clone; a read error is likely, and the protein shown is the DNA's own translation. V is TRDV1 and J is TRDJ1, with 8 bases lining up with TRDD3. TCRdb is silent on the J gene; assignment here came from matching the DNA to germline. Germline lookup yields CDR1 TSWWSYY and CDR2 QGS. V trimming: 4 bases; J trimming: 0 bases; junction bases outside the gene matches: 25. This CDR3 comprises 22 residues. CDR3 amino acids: CALGGRAPTFGGWPRYTDKLIF. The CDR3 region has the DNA TGTGCTCTTGGGGGACGCGCTCCTACTTTTGGGGGATGGCCCAGGTACACCGATAAACTCATCTTT.

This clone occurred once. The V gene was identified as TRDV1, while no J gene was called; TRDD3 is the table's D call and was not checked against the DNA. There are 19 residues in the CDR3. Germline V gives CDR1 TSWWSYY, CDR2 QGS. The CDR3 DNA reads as TGTGCTCTTGGGGAACCCTCACGCCTGGGGGATACGTGGACCGATAAGCTCATCTTT. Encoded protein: CALGEPSRLGDTWTDKLIF.

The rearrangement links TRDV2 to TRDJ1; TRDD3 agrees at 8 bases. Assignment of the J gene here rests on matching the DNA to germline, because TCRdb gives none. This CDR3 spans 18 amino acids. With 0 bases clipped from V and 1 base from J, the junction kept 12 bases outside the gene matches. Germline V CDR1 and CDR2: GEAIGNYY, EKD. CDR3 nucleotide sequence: TGTGCCTGTGACACCGGGGTATACTGGGGGCCGACCACCGATAAACTCATCTTT. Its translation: CACDTGVYWGPTTDKLIF.

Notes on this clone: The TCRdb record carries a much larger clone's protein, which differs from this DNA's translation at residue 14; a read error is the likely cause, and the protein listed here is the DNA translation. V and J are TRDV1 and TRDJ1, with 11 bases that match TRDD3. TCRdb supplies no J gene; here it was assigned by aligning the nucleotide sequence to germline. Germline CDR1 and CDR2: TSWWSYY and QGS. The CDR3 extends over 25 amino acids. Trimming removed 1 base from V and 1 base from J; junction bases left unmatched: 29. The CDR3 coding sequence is TGTGCTCTTGGGGAACGTTTAAGGTTCCTACGACCCTCGGGGTGGGGGATACGCGGCACCGATAAACTCATCTTT. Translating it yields CALGERLRFLRPSGWGIRGTDKLIF.

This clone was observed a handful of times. The CDR3 coding sequence is TGTGCCTGTGACCAACTGGGGGACAATAAGTACACCGATAAACTCATCTTT. The encoded protein is CACDQLGDNKYTDKLIF. This chain connects TRDV2 to TRDJ1; 9 nucleotides match TRDD3. TCRdb lists no J gene, so it was determined here by aligning the DNA to germline. Germline CDR1 reads GEAIGNYY; CDR2 reads EKD. The CDR3 length is 17 residues. Trimming cost V 3 bases and J 0 bases; bases outside gene matches: 10.

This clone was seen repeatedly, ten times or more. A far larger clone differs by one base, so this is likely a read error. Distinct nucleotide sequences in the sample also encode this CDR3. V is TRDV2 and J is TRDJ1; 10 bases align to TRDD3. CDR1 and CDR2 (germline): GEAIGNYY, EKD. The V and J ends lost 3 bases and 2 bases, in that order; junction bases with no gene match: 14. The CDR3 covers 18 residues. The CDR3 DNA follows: TGTGCCTGTGACCCGGTATTGGGGGATACAAGAGAGACCGATAAACTCATCTTT. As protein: CACDPVLGDTRETDKLIF.

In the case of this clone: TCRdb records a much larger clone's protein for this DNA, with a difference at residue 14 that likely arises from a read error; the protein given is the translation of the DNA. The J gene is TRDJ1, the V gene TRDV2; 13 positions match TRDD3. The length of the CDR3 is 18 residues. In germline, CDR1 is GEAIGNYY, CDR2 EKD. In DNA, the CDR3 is TGTGCCTGTGACGTACTGGGGGATACGCGGTCAGGCACCAATAAACTCATCTTT. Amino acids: CACDVLGDTRSGTNKLIF.

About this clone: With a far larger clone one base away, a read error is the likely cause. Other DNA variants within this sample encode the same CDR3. CDR3 DNA sequence: TGTGCTCTCGGGGAACTGCTGGGGCCATGGTACACCGATAAACTCATCTTT. Protein: CALGELLGPWYTDKLIF. The chain couples TRDV1 to TRDJ1; the D gene is possibly TRDD3 (6 bases). No J gene is reported in TCRdb; it was inferred here by comparing the DNA with germline. This CDR3 comprises 17 residues. Germline V gives CDR1 TSWWSYY, CDR2 QGS.

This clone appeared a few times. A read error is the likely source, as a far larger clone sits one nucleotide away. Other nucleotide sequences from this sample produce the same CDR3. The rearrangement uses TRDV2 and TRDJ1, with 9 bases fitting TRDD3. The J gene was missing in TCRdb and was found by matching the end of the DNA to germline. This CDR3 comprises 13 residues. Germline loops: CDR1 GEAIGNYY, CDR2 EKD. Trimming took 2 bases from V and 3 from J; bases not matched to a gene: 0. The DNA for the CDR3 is TGTGCCTGTGACAGGGGGATACCCGATAAACTCATCTTT. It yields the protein CACDRGIPDKLIF.

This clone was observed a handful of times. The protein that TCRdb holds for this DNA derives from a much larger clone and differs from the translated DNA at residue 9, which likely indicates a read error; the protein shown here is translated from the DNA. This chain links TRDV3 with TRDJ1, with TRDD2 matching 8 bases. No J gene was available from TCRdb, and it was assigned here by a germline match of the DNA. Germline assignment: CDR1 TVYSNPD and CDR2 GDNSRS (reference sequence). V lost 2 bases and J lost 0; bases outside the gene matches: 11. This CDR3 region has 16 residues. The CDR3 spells CAFRFLLGQYTDKLIF. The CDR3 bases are TGTGCCTTTCGCTTCCTACTAGGACAGTACACCGATAAACTCATCTTT. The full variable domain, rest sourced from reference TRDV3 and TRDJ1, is CDKVTQSSPDQTVASGSEVVLLCTYDTVYSNPDLFWYRIRPDYSFQFVFYGDNSRSEGADFTQGRFSVKHILTQKAFHLVISPVRTEDSATYYCAFRFLLGQYTDKLIFGKGTRVTVEP.